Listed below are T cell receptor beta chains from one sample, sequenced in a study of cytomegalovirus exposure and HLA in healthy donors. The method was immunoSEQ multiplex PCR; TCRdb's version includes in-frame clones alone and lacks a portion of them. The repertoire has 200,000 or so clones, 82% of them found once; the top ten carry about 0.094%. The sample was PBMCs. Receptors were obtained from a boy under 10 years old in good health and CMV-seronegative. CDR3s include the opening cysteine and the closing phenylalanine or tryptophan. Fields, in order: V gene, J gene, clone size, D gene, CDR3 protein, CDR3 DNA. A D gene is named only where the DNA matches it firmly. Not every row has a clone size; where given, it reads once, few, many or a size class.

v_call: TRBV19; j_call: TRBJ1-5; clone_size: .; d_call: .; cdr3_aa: CASSTWDFNQPQHF; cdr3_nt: TGTGCCAGTAGTACGTGGGACTTCAATCAGCCCCAGCATTTT
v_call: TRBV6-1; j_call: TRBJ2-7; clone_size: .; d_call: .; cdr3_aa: CASSDQWEQYF; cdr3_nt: TGTGCCAGCAGTGACCAGTGGGAGCAGTACTTC
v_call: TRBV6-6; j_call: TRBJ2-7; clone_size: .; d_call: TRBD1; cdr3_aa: CASSIDRGPIYEQYF; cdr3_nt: TGTGCCAGCAGCATCGACAGGGGCCCGATCTACGAGCAGTACTTC
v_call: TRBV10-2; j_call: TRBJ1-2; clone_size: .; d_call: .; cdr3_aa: CASTDTGTLRGYTF; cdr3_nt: TGCGCCAGCACCGATACCGGGACTTTGCGGGGCTACACCTTC
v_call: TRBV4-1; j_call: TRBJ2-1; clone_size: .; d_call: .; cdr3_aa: CASSQALVWQRGKQFF; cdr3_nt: TGCGCCAGCAGCCAAGCCCTTGTTTGGCAACGGGGGAAGCAGTTCTTC
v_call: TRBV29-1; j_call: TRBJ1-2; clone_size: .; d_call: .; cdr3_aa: CSVLDGVSYGYTF; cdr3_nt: TGCAGCGTCCTTGACGGGGTGAGCTATGGCTACACCTTC
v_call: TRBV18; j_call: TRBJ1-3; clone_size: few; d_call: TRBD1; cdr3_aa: CASSPQGQTNTIYF; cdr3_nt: TGTGCCAGCTCACCACAGGGACAGACGAACACCATATATTTT
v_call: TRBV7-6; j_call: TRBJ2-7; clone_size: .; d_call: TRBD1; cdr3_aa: CASSRDSLYYEQYF; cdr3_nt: TGTGCCAGCAGCCGGGACAGCCTTTACTACGAGCAGTACTTC
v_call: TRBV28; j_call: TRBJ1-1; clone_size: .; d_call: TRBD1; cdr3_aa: CASSFRFGTGGGTEAFF; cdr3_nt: TGTGCCAGCAGTTTTAGGTTCGGGACAGGAGGAGGCACTGAAGCTTTCTTT
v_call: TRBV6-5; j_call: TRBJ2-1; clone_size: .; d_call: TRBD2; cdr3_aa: CASSRGGTVYEQFF; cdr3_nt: TGTGCCAGCTCGCGGGGGGGCACCGTGTATGAGCAGTTCTTC
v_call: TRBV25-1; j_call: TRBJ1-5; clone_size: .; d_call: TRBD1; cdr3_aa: CASSDTRLGTGRDQPQHF; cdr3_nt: TGTGCCAGCAGTGATACGAGATTAGGGACAGGGAGGGACCAGCCCCAGCATTTT
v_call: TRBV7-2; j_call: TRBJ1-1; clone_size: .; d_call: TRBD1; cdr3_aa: CASSPGQANTEAFF; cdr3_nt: TGTGCCAGCAGCCCCGGACAGGCCAACACTGAAGCTTTCTTT
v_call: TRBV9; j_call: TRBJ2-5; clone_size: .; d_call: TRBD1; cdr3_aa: CASSPDRVLWETQYF; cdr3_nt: TGTGCCAGCAGCCCCGACAGGGTTCTTTGGGAGACCCAGTACTTC
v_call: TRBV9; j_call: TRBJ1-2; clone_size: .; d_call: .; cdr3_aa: CASSVLGGARGEGGYTF; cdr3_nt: TGTGCCAGCAGCGTATTAGGCGGGGCGCGAGGGGAAGGGGGCTACACCTTC
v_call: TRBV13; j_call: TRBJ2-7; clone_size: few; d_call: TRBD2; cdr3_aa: CASSGEGTYEQYF; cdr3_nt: TGTGCCAGCAGCGGGGAGGGGACCTACGAGCAGTACTTC
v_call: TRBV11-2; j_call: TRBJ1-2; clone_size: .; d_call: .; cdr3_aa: CASSLDSYGYTF; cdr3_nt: TGTGCCAGCAGCTTAGACAGCTATGGCTACACCTTC
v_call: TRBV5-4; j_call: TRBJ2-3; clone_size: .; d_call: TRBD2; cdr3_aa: CASSSTSGGMNTQYF; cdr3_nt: TGTGCCAGCAGCTCAACTAGCGGGGGGATGAATACGCAGTATTTT
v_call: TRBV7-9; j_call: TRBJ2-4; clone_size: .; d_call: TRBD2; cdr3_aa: CSSSKPGTSGLAKNIQYF; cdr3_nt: TGTTCCAGCAGCAAGCCCGGGACTAGCGGACTAGCCAAAAACATTCAGTACTTC
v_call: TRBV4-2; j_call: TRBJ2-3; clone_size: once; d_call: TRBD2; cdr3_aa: CASSPAGGTDTQYF; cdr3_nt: TGTGCCAGCAGCCCAGCCGGGGGGACAGATACGCAGTATTTT
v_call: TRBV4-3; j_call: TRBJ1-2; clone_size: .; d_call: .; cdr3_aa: CASSPSQANYGYTF; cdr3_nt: TGCGCCAGCAGCCCGAGCCAAGCTAACTATGGCTACACCTTC
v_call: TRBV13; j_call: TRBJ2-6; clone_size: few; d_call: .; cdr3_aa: CASSQRTGLHVLTF; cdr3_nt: TGTGCCAGCAGCCAAAGAACAGGGTTGCACGTCCTGACTTTC
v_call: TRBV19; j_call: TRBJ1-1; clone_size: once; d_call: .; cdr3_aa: CASSIDRGEAFF; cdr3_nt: TGTGCCAGTAGTATAGATCGGGGGGAAGCTTTCTTT
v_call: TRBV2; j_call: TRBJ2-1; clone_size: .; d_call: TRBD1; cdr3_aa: CASAGQGKANEQFF; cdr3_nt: TGTGCCAGCGCGGGACAGGGGAAGGCCAATGAGCAGTTCTTC
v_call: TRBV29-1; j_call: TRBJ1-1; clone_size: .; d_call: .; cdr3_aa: CSVDQGDDTEAFF; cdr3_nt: TGCAGCGTTGATCAGGGCGACGACACTGAAGCTTTCTTT
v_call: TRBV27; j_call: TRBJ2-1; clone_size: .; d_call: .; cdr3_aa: CASSFGGGAYNEQFF; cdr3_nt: TGTGCCAGCAGTTTTGGAGGGGGGGCCTACAATGAGCAGTTCTTC
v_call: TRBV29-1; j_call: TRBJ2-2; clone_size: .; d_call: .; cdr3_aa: CSVAAGNTGELSF; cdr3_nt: .
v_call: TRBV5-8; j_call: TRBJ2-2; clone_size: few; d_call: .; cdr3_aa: CASSNHGTGELFF; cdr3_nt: TGTGCCAGCAGCAACCACGGTACCGGGGAGCTGTTTTTT
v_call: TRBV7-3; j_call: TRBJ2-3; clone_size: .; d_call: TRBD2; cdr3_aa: CASSLSSGGYDTQYF; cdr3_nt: TGTGCCAGCAGCTTAAGTAGCGGGGGGTACGATACGCAGTATTTT
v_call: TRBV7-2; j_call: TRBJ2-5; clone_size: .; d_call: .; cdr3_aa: CASSSGRGWVETQYF; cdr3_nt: TGTGCCAGCAGCTCGGGGCGGGGATGGGTGGAGACCCAGTACTTC
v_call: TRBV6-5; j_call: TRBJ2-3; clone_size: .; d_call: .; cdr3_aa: CASSYGPSNTDTQYF; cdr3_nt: TGTGCCAGCAGTTATGGCCCTAGCAACACAGATACGCAGTATTTT
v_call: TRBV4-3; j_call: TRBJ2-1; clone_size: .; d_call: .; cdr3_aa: CASSQDTSSYNEQFF; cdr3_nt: TGCGCCAGCAGCCAAGACACTAGCTCCTACAATGAGCAGTTCTTC
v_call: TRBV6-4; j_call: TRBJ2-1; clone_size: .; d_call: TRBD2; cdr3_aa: CASSTSGAPLGEQFF; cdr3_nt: TGTGCCAGCAGTACCAGCGGGGCCCCTTTGGGTGAGCAGTTCTTC
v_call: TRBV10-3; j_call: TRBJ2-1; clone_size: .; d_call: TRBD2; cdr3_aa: CAISLATSGDYNEQFF; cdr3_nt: TGTGCCATCAGCCTCGCAACTAGCGGGGACTACAATGAGCAGTTCTTC
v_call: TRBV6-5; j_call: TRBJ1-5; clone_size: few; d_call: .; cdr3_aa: CASSVTDGNQPQHF; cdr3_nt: TGTGCCAGCAGTGTAACAGATGGCAATCAGCCCCAGCATTTT
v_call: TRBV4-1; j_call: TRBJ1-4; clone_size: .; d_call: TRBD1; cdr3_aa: CASSQDPIRGLNEKLFF; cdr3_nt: TGCGCCAGCAGCCAAGATCCCATCAGGGGGCTTAATGAAAAACTGTTTTTT
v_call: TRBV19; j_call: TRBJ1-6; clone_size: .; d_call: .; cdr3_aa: CASSIDVRGVATGRDLGLNSPLHF; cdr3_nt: TGTGCCAGTAGTATAGATGTTCGGGGTGTCGCGACAGGAAGAGATCTGGGGCTTAATTCACCCCTCCACTTT
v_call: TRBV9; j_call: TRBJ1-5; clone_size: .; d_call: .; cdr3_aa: CASSVAGGQPQHF; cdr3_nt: TGTGCCAGCAGCGTAGCGGGGGGCCAGCCCCAGCATTTT
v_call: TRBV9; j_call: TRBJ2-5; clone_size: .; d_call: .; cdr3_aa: CASSVGRNQETQYF; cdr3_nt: TGTGCCAGCAGCGTCGGTCGAAACCAAGAGACCCAGTACTTC
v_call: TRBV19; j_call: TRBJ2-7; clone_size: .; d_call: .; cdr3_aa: CASSRGSGEQYF; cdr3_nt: TGTGCCAGTAGTAGAGGAAGTGGCGAGCAGTACTTC
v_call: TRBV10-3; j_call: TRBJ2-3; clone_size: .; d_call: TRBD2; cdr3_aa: CAISRLAGGNADTQYF; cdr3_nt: TGTGCCATCAGTAGACTAGCGGGGGGAAATGCAGATACGCAGTATTTT
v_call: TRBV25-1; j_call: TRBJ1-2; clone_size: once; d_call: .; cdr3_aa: CASSEAGRDYGYTF; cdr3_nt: TGTGCCAGCAGTGAAGCGGGACGGGACTATGGCTACACCTTC
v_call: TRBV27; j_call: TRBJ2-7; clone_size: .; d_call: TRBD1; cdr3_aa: CASSPYRGPGAYEQYF; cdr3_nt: TGTGCCAGCAGTCCATACAGGGGCCCGGGCGCGTACGAGCAGTACTTC
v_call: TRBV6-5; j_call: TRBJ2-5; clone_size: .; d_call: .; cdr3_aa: CASQRGGETQYF; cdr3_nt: TGTGCCAGCCAACGCGGCGGAGAGACCCAGTACTTC
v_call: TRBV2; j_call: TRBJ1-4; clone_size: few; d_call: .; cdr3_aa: CASSEQGGDEKLFF; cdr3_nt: TGTGCCAGCAGTGAACAGGGCGGGGATGAAAAACTGTTTTTT
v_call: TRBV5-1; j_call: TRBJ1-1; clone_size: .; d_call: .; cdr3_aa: CASSLDLGGVTEAFF; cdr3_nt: TGCGCCAGCAGCTTGGATTTGGGGGGAGTCACTGAAGCTTTCTTT
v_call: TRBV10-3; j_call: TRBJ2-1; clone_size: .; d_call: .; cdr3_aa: CAISGTQGSYNEQFF; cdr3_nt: TGTGCCATCAGTGGGACCCAGGGATCTTACAATGAGCAGTTCTTC
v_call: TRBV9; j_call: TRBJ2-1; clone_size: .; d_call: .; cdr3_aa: CASSARLGSYNEQFF; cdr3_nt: TGTGCCAGCAGCGCGAGACTAGGCTCCTACAATGAGCAGTTCTTC
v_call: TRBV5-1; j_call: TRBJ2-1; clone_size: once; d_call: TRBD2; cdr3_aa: CASSTSGGEQFF; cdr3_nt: TGCGCCAGCAGTACTAGCGGGGGTGAGCAGTTCTTC